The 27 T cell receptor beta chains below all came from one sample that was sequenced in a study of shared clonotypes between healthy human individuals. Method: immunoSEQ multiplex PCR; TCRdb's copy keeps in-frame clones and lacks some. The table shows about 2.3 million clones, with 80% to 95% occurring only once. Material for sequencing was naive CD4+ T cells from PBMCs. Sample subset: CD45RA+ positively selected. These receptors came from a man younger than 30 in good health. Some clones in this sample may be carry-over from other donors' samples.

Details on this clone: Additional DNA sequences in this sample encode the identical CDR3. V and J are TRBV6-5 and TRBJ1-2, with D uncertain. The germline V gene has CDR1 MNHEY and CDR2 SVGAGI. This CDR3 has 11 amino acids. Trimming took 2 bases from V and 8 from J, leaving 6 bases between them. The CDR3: CASSYGSGYTF. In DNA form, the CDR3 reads TGTGCCAGCAGTTACGGCTCGGGCTACACCTTC.

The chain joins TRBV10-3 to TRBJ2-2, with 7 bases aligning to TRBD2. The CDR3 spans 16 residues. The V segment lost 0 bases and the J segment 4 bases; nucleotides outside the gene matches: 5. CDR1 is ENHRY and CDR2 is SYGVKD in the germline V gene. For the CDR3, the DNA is TGTGCCATCAGTGAGTCGAAAGCGGGACCCACCGGGGAGCTGTTTTTT. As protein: CAISESKAGPTGELFF.

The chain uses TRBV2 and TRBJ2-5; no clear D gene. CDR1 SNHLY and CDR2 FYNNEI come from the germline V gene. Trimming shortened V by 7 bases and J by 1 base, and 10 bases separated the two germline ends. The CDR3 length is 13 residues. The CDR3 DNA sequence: TGTGCCAGCACTTACAACCTCCAAGAGACCCAGTACTTC. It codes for CASTYNLQETQYF.

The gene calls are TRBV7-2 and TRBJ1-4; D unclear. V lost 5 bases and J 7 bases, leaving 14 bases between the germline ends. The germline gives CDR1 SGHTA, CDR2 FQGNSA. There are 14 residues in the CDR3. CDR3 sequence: CASSPGPRAEKLFF. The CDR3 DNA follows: TGTGCCAGCAGCCCCGGGCCGAGGGCTGAAAAACTGTTTTTT.

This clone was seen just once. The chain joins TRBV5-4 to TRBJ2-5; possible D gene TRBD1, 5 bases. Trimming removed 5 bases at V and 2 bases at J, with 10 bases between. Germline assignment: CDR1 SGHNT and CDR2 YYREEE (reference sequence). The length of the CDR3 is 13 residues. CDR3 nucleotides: TGTGCCAGCAGATCTCAGGGTCAAGAGACCCAGTACTTC. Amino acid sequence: CASRSQGQETQYF. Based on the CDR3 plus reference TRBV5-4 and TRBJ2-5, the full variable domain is ETGVTQSPTHLIKTRGQQVTLRCSSQSGHNTVSWYQQALGQGPQFIFQYYREEENGRGNFPPRFSGLQFPNYSSELNVNALELDDSALYLCASRSQGQETQYFGPGTRLLVL.

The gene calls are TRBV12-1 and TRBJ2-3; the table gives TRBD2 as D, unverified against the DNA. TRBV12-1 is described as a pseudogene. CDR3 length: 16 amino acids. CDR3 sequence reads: CASSFSHSGTTDTQYF. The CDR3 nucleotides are TGTGCCAGCAGCTTTAGCCACTCGGGAACCACAGATACGCAGTATTTT.

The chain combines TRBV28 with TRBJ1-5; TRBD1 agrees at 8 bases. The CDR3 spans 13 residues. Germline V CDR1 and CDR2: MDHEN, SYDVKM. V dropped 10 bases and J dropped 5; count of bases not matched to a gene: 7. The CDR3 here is CATLDRAYQPQHF. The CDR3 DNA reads TGTGCCACGCTGGACAGGGCGTATCAGCCCCAGCATTTT.

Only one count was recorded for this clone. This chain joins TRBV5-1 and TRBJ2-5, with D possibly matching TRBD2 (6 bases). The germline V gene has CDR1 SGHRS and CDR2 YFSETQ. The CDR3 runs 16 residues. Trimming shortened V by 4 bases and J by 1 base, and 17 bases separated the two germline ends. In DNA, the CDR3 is TGCGCCAGCAGCCGCACTGCCGGGGGACTCCAAGAGACCCAGTACTTC. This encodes CASSRTAGGLQETQYF.

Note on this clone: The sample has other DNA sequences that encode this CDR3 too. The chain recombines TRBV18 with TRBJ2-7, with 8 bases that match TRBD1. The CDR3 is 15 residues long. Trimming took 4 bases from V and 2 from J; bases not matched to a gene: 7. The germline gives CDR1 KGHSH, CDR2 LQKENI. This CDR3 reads CASSLPGTGPYEQYF. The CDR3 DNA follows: TGTGCCAGCTCACTTCCGGGGACAGGACCCTACGAGCAGTACTTC.

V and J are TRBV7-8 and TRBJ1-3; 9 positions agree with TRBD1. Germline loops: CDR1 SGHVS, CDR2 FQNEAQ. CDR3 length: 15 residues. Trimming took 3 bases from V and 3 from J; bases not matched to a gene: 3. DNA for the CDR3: TGTGCCAGCAGCTTCGACAGGGGGAATGGAAACACCATATATTTT. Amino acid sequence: CASSFDRGNGNTIYF.

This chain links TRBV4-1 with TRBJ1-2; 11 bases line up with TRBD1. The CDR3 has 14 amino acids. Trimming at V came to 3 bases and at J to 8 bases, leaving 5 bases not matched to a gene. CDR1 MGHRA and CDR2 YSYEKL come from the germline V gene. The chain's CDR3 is CASSQGQGGRGYTF. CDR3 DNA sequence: TGCGCCAGCAGCCAGGGACAGGGGGGAAGAGGCTACACCTTC.

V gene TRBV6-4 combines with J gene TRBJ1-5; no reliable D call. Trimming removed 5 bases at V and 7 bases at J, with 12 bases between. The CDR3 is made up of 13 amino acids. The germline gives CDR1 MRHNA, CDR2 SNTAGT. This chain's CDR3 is CASSSELGQPQHF. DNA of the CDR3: TGTGCCAGCAGTTCCGAGTTGGGGCAGCCCCAGCATTTT.

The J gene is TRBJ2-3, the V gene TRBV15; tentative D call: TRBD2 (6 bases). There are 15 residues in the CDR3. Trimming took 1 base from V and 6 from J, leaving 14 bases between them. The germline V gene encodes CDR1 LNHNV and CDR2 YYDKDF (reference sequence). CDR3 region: CATSRAPGAGDTQYF. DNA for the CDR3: TGTGCCACCAGCAGAGCCCCGGGAGCTGGCGATACGCAGTATTTT.

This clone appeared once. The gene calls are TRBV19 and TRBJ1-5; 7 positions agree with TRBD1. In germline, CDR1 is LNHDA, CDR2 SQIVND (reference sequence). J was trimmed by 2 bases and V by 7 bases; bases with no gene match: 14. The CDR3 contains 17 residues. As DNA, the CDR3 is TGTGCCAGTAACGAAGGCCGGACAGGCCGGCGCAATCAGCCCCAGCATTTT. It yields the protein CASNEGRTGRRNQPQHF.

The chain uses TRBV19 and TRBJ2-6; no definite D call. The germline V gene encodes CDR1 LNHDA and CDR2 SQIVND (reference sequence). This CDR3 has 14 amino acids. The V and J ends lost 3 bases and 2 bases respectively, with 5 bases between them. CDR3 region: CASSITAGANVLTF. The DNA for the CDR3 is TGTGCCAGTAGTATTACAGCTGGGGCCAACGTCCTGACTTTC.

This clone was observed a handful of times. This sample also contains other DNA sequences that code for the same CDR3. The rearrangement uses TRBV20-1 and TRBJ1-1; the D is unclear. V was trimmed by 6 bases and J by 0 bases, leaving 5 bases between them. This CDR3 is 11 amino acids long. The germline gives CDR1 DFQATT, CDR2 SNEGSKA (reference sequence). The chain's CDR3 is CSAQMNTEAFF. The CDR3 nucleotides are TGCAGTGCCCAGATGAACACTGAAGCTTTCTTT.

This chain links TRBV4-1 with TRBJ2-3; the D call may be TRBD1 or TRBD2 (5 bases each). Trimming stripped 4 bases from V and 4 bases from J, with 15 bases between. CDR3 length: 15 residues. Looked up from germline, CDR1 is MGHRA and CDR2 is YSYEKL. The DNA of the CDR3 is TGCGCCAGCAGCCGAGCCTGGGGGAGCGCAGATACGCAGTATTTT. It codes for CASSRAWGSADTQYF.

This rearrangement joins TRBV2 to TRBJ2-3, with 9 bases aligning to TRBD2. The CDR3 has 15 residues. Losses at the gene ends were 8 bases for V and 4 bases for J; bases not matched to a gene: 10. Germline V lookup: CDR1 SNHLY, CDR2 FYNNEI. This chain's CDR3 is CASGKGAGGPDTQYF. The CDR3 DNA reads TGTGCCAGCGGCAAAGGGGCGGGAGGGCCAGATACGCAGTATTTT.

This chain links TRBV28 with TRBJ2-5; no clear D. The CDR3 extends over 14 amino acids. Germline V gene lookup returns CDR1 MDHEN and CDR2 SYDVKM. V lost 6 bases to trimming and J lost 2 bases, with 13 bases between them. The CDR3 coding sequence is TGTGCCAGCAGCCGCCCCCGACGGCAAGAGACCCAGTACTTC. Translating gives CASSRPRRQETQYF.

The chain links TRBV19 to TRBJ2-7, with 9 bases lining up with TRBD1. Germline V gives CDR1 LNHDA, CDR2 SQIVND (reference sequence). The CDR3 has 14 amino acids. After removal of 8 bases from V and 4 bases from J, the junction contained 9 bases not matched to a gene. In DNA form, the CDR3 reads TGTGCCAGTCGTAAACAGGGGGCGTTTTACGAGCAGTACTTC. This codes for CASRKQGAFYEQYF.

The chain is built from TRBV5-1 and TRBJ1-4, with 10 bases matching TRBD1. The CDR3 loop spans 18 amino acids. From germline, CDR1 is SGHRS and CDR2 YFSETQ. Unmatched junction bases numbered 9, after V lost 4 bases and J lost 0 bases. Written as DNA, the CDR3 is TGCGCCAGCAGCCTAGCGGGACAGGGGAGGGCAACTAATGAAAAACTGTTTTTT. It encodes CASSLAGQGRATNEKLFF. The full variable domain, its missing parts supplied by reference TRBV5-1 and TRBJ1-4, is KAGVTQTPRYLIKTRGQQVTLSCSPISGHRSVSWYQQTPGQGLQFLFEYFSETQRNKGNFPGRFSGRQFSNSRSEMNVSTLELGDSALYLCASSLAGQGRATNEKLFFGSGTQLSVL.

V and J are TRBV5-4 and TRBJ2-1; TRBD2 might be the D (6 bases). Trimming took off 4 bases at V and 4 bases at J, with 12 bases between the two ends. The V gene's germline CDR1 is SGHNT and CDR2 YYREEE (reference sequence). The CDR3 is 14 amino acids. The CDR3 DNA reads TGTGCCAGCAGCCCCCACGGGGGATACAATGAGCAGTTCTTC. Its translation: CASSPHGGYNEQFF.

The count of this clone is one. CDR3 bases: TGCAGCGTTGAACAGGAGTCCTATAAGCAGTACTTC. It yields the protein CSVEQESYKQYF. The chain uses TRBV29-1 and TRBJ2-7; D remains ambiguous. V lost 2 bases and J 8 bases, leaving 13 bases between the germline ends. Germline V CDR1 and CDR2: SQVTM, ANQGSEA. The CDR3 covers 12 residues.

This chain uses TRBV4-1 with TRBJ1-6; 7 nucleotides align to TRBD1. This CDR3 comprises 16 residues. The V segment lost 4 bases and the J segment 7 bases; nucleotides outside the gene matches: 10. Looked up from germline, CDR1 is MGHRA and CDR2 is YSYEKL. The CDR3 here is CASSRGGGQKNSPLHF. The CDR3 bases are TGCGCCAGCAGCCGGGGAGGGGGACAGAAAAATTCACCCCTCCACTTT.

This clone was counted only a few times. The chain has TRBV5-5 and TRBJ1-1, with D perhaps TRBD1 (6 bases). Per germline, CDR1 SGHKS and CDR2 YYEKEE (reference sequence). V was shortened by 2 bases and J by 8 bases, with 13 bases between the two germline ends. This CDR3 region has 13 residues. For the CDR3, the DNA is TGTGCCAGCAGCTTCTTCGGACAGTCAGAAGCTTTCTTT. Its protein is CASSFFGQSEAFF.

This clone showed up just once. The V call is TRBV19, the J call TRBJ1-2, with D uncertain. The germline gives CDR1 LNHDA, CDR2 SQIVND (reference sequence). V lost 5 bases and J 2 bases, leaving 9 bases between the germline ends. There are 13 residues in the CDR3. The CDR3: CASSGGRNYGYTF. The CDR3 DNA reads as TGTGCCAGTAGTGGAGGTCGGAACTATGGCTACACCTTC. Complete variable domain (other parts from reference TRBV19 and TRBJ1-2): DGGITQSPKYLFRKEGQNVTLSCEQNLNHDAMYWYRQDPGQGLRLIYYSQIVNDFQKGDIAEGYSVSREKKESFPLTVTSAQKNPTAFYLCASSGGRNYGYTFGSGTRLTVV.

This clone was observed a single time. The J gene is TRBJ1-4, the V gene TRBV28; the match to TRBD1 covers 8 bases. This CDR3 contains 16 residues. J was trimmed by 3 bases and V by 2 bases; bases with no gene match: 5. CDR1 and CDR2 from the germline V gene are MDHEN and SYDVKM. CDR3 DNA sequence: TGTGCCAGCAGTTTACCCGGGACAGGATCTAATGAAAAACTGTTTTTT. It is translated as CASSLPGTGSNEKLFF.